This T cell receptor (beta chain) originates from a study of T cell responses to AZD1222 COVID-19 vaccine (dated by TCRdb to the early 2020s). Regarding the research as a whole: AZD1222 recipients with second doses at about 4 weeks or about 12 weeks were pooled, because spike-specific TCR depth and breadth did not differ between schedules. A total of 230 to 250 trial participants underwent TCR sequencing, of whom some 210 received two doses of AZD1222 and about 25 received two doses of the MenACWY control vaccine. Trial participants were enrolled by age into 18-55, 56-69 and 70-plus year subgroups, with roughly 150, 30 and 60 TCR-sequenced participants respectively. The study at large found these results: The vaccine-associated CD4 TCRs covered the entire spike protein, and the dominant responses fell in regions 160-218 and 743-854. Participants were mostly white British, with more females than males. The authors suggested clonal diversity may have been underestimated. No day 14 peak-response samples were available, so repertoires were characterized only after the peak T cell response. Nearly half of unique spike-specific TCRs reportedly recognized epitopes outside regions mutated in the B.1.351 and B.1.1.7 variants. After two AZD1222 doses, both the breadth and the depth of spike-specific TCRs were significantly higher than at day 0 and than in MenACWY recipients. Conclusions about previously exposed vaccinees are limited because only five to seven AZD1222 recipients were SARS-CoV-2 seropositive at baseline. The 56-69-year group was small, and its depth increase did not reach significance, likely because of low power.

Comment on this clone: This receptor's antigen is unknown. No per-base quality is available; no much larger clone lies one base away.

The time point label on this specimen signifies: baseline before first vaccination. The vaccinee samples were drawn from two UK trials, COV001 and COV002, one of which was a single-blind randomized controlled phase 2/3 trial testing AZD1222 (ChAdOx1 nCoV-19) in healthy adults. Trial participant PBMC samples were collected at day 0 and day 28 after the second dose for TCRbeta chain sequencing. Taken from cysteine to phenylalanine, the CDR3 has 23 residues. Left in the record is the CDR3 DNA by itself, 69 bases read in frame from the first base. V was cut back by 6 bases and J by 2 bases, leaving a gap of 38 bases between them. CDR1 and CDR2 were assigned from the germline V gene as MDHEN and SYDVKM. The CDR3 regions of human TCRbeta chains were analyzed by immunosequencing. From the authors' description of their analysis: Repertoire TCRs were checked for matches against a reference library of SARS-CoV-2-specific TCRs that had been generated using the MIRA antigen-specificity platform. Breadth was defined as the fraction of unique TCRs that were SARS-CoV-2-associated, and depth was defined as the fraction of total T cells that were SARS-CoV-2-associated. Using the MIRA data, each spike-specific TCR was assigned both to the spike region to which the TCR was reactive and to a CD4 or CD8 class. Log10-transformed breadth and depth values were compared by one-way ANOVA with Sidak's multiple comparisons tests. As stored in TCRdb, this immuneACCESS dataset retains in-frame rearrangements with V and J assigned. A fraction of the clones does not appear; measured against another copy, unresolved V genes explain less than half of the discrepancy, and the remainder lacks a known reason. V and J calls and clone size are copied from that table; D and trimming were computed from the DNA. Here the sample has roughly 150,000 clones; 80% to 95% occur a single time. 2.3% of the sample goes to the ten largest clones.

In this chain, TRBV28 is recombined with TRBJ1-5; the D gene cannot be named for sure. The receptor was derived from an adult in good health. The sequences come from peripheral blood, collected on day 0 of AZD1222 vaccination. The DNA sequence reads TGTGCCAGCAGCCCGCCCCTCGTAGGCGGAATCTGGACTTCCCTCGACGGCAATCAGCCCCAGCATTTT. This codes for CASSPPLVGGIWTSLDGNQPQHF.